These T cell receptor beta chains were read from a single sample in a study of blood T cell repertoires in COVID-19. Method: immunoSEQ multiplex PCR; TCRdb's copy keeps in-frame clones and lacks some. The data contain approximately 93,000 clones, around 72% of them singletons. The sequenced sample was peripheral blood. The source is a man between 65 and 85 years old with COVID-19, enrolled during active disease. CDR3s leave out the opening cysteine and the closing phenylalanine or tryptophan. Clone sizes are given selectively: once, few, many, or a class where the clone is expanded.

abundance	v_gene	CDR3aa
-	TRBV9	ASRDRSTDTQY
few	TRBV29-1	SGNRGGEQY
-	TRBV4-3	ASSQAGGSNEKLF
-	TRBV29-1	SVEAQGRLEAF
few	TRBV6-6	ASTPDRGLGYT
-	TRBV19	ASSAQGSGTDTQY
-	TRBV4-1	ASSQGASKETQY
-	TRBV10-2	ASSIAGEFTEQF
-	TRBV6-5	ASSYQVQGTEAF
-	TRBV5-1	ASSLSPGGIRVYYSNQPQH
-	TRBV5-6	ASSLQGYGYT
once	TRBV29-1	SVEDKNYGYT
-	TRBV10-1	ASSEDRENGYT
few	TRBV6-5	ASRGTGAAKNIQY
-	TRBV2	ASREAAVNTGELF
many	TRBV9	ASSLAVQETQY
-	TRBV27	ASSLSIPGKGQPQH
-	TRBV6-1	ASSAGRGAPNTEAF
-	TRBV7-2	ASSLAWGRENQPQH
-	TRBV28	ASSHNMNTEAF
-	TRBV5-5	ASSVTGGPYEQY
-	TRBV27	ASSLSTLAGYETQY